A selection of T cell receptor beta chains follows, all from one sample in a study of blood T cells in healthy people across ages. TCRdb used MiXCR to reprocess the 5' RACE reads, holding one entry per CDR3 protein. This sample has over 750,000 distinct CDR3 sequences, with around 25% found just once. The same sample was also studied in work on T cells of mothers and their children.

The material sequenced was blood. The receptors derive from a boy aged 5-17 years in good health. Each CDR3 is given with its conserved first and last residue. The D gene is left open where the match is weak. Expanded clones are given a class, and other clones once, few, many or no size at all.

CDR3aa	CDR3nt	abundance	d_gene	v_gene	j_gene
CASSLGSWGETQYF	TGTGCCAGCAGCTTGGGGAGCTGGGGGGAGACCCAGTACTTC	few	.	TRBV5-6	TRBJ2-5
CASSFTYPGRDEQYF	TGTGCCAGCAGTTTTACTTACCCAGGGCGGGACGAGCAGTACTTC	.	.	TRBV6-6	TRBJ2-7
CATSSGGGSNEKLFF	TGTGCCACCAGCTCCGGGGGCGGCTCAAATGAAAAACTGTTTTTT	.	.	TRBV24-1	TRBJ1-4
CASSTTGGNTDTQYF	TGTGCCAGCAGTACGACCGGGGGTAACACAGATACGCAGTATTTT	.	.	TRBV6-4	TRBJ2-3
CASSYSNLPSTDTQYF	TGTGCCAGCAGTTACTCGAACTTACCTAGCACAGATACGCAGTATTTT	.	.	TRBV6-5	TRBJ2-3
CASSQFWVGEKLFF	TGTGCCAGCAGCCAATTCTGGGTAGGGGAAAAACTGTTTTTT	.	.	TRBV14	TRBJ1-4
CASSSPFDSYEQYF	TGTGCCAGCAGCTCCCCTTTCGACTCCTACGAGCAGTACTTC	few	.	TRBV7-9	TRBJ2-7
CASSKPPMDEQYF	TGCGCCAGCAGTAAGCCCCCCATGGACGAGCAGTACTTC	.	.	TRBV23-1	TRBJ2-7
CAISKRGGTYNEQFF	TGTGCCATTTCAAAGCGGGGGGGTACCTACAATGAGCAGTTCTTC	.	TRBD2	TRBV24-1	TRBJ2-1
CSAREQPGAGVNSPLHF	TGCAGTGCTAGAGAGCAGCCGGGGGCAGGGGTAAATTCACCCCTCCACTTT	.	.	TRBV20-1	TRBJ1-6
CASSDHRGGNTDTQYF	TGTGCCAGCAGCGACCATCGAGGGGGGAACACAGATACGCAGTATTTT	few	.	TRBV7-9	TRBJ2-3
CASSFEREGQETQYF	TGTGCCAGCAGTTTTGAGCGGGAGGGCCAGGAGACCCAGTACTTC	few	TRBD2	TRBV28	TRBJ2-5
CVSSLEGRTYEQYF	TGCGTCAGCAGCTTGGAAGGTAGAACCTACGAGCAGTACTTC	.	.	TRBV5-1	TRBJ2-7
CASSLSLGGNTEAFF	TGTGCCAGCAGTTTATCGCTTGGGGGGAACACTGAAGCTTTCTTT	few	.	TRBV12-3/TRBV12-4	TRBJ1-1
CASSLFGGGGNIQYF	TGTGCCAGCAGCTTATTCGGGGGAGGGGGGAACATTCAGTACTTC	.	.	TRBV11-2	TRBJ2-4
CASSGGEAVQETQYF	TGTGCCAGCAGTGGGGGTGAAGCGGTTCAAGAGACCCAGTACTTC	.	.	TRBV12-3/TRBV12-4	TRBJ2-5
CASSLSQGRETQYF	TGTGCCAGCAGCTTATCCCAGGGTAGGGAGACCCAGTACTTC	few	.	TRBV7-2	TRBJ2-5
CASGKSSSYNSPLHF	TGTGCCAGCGGAAAATCAAGCTCCTATAATTCACCCCTCCACTTT	.	.	TRBV28	TRBJ1-6
CASSLRSGGPNEQFF	TGTGCCAGCAGCTTACGGAGCGGGGGGCCCAATGAGCAGTTCTTC	.	TRBD2	TRBV7-2	TRBJ2-1
CASSPRGTEYNEQFF	TGTGCCAGCAGTCCCAGGGGGACCGAGTACAATGAGCAGTTCTTC	few	TRBD1	TRBV6-6	TRBJ2-1
CASSPSSGGKNIQYF	TGTGCCAGCAGTCCAAGTTCGGGGGGCAAAAACATTCAGTACTTC	.	TRBD2	TRBV28	TRBJ2-4
CASSSIGDSGELFF	TGCGCCAGCAGCTCGATAGGAGATTCCGGGGAGCTGTTTTTT	few	.	TRBV5-1	TRBJ2-2
CASSHLQGSYGYTF	TGTGCCAGCAGCCACCTACAGGGAAGCTATGGCTACACCTTC	few	.	TRBV4-2	TRBJ1-2
CASSLALQGFLNEQYF	TGTGCCAGCAGCTTAGCTCTACAGGGATTCCTCAACGAGCAGTACTTC	.	.	TRBV7-9	TRBJ2-7
CASSAAGTGVYGYTF	TGTGCCAGCAGCGCCGCTGGGACAGGGGTCTATGGCTACACCTTC	few	TRBD1	TRBV9	TRBJ1-2
CASSYPNTIYF	TGTGCCAGCAGTTATCCCAACACCATATATTTT	few	.	TRBV6-6	TRBJ1-3
CASSFLAAVVNEQFF	TGTGCCAGCAGTTTCTTGGCGGCTGTTGTTAATGAGCAGTTCTTC	.	.	TRBV27	TRBJ2-1
CAISLGHELPDYTF	TGTGCCATCAGCCTCGGACACGAACTACCAGACTACACCTTC	few	.	TRBV10-3	TRBJ1-2
CASRQVLRPRF	TGTGCCAGCAGACAGGTTCTGAGGCCACGTTTC	.	.	TRBV6-1	TRBJ1-2
CASSYEVLGAVETQYF	TGTGCCAGCAGTTACGAAGTGCTTGGTGCGGTGGAGACCCAGTACTTC	.	.	TRBV6-5	TRBJ2-5
CASSQTSGATILNEQFF	TGTGCCAGCAGCCAGACTAGCGGAGCTACCATTCTCAATGAGCAGTTCTTC	few	TRBD2	TRBV7-9	TRBJ2-1
CATQGTVNTGELFF	TGTGCCACCCAAGGGACAGTGAACACCGGGGAGCTGTTTTTT	few	TRBD1	TRBV10-3	TRBJ2-2
CAISESEGLAGGHQETQYF	TGTGCCATCAGTGAGTCGGAGGGACTAGCGGGGGGCCACCAAGAGACCCAGTACTTC	.	TRBD2	TRBV10-3	TRBJ2-5
CSADSGMADEQYF	TGCAGTGCCGATTCCGGCATGGCCGACGAGCAGTACTTC	few	.	TRBV20-1	TRBJ2-7
CASEAFPSPYNEQFF	TGTGCCAGCGAGGCGTTCCCGAGCCCCTACAATGAGCAGTTCTTC	few	.	TRBV6-5	TRBJ2-1
CASSHRAFYEQYF	TGTGCCAGCAGTCACAGGGCCTTCTACGAGCAGTACTTC	.	.	TRBV6-1	TRBJ2-7
CANSQDTGSSYNSPLHF	TGTGCCAACAGCCAAGATACCGGAAGCTCCTATAATTCACCCCTCCACTTT	.	.	TRBV3-1	TRBJ1-6
CSARAGSEKLFF	TGCAGTGCTAGAGCGGGTTCTGAAAAACTGTTTTTT	few	.	TRBV20-1	TRBJ1-4
CASSYENTLSSYEQYF	TGTGCCAGCAGTTACGAGAATACTTTGAGCTCCTACGAGCAGTACTTC	once	.	TRBV6-2/TRBV6-3	TRBJ2-7
CASSHPGQGQETQYF	TGTGCCAGCAGCCATCCCGGCCAGGGACAAGAGACCCAGTACTTC	.	.	TRBV7-9	TRBJ2-5
CASSLWEWANSPLHF	TGTGCCAGCAGCCTCTGGGAATGGGCGAATTCACCCCTCCACTTT	few	.	TRBV11-2	TRBJ1-6
CANPDRENEKLFF	TGTGCCAATCCGGACAGGGAAAATGAAAAACTGTTTTTT	.	TRBD1	TRBV7-9	TRBJ1-4
CASRDTPIGPQQF	TGTGCCAGCAGAGATACCCCAATAGGGCCCCAGCAGTTT	.	.	TRBV2	TRBJ1-5
CASSYLGGGVNEQFF	TGTGCCAGCAGCTACCTGGGCGGGGGGGTAAATGAGCAGTTCTTC	few	TRBD2	TRBV7-2	TRBJ2-1
CASSYSKSGLPGELFF	TGTGCCAGCAGTTACTCGAAGTCAGGGTTACCCGGGGAGCTGTTTTTT	few	.	TRBV6-5	TRBJ2-2
CASGPRKAQETQYF	TGTGCCAGTGGCCCTCGGAAGGCACAAGAGACCCAGTACTTC	few	.	TRBV19	TRBJ2-5
CASSLFGGDVEDEKLFF	TGTGCCAGCAGTTTATTTGGGGGGGACGTCGAAGATGAAAAACTGTTTTTT	few	.	TRBV27	TRBJ1-4
CASSLARTLYNEQFF	TGTGCCAGCAGCTTAGCGCGCACACTCTACAATGAGCAGTTCTTC	few	.	TRBV7-2	TRBJ2-1
CSATRQGPSSYEQYF	TGCAGTGCTACAAGACAGGGACCCTCCTCCTACGAGCAGTACTTC	.	TRBD1	TRBV20-1	TRBJ2-7